The next 8 T cell receptor beta chains were all read from a single sample in a study of blood T cell repertoires in COVID-19. Data came from immunoSEQ multiplex PCR; TCRdb stores just in-frame clones and leaves some out. Among hundreds of thousands of clones listed, 80% to 85% were seen once. Material: peripheral blood. These receptors all come from a man aged 25 to 40 with active or convalescent COVID-19.

This chain connects TRBV28 to TRBJ1-2, with TRBD1 as a possible D gene (5 bases). The CDR3 spans 16 residues. Germline V CDR1 and CDR2: MDHEN, SYDVKM. Between the trimmed V and J ends, which lost 2 bases and 4 bases, there was a span of 17 bases. The CDR3 here is CASSLIGPGSAYGYTF. CDR3 in DNA: TGTGCCAGCAGTTTAATAGGCCCAGGGTCGGCCTATGGCTACACCTTC.

V gene TRBV7-2 combines with J gene TRBJ2-4; D might be TRBD1 (6 bases). V was trimmed by 0 bases and J by 8 bases, leaving 8 bases between them. Germline V gives CDR1 SGHTA, CDR2 FQGNSA. This CDR3 is built from 13 residues. CDR3: CASSLAPGDIQYF. CDR3 coding DNA: TGTGCCAGCAGCTTAGCCCCAGGGGACATTCAGTACTTC.

CDR3 region: CASSVDYAGVGVEQYF. CDR3 nucleotides: TGTGCCAGCAGCGTAGACTACGCGGGGGTTGGGGTAGAGCAGTACTTC. The rearrangement links TRBV9 to TRBJ2-7; 7 bases fit TRBD2. Germline CDR1 reads SGDLS; CDR2 reads YYNGEE. This CDR3 has 16 amino acids. The V segment lost 0 bases and the J segment 7 bases; nucleotides outside the gene matches: 13.

This clone was counted a single time. The CDR3 nucleotides are TGTGCCAGCAGTGAACTGCAGGGTGCTGGAAACACCATATATTTT. The encoded protein is CASSELQGAGNTIYF. The chain employs TRBV25-1 and TRBJ1-3; D might be TRBD1 (5 bases). Trimming pared 2 bases from V and 2 bases from J, leaving 10 bases between. The CDR3 extends over 15 amino acids. Germline V CDR1 and CDR2: MGHDK, SYGVNS.

The chain is built from TRBV6-5 and TRBJ1-4; D uncertain. The germline gives CDR1 MNHEY, CDR2 SVGAGI. The CDR3 consists of 12 residues. V was clipped by 9 bases and J by 5 bases, with 10 bases between them. CDR3 amino acids: CASGSGNEKLFF. The DNA of the CDR3 is TGTGCCAGTGGGAGTGGGAATGAAAAACTGTTTTTT.

The V call is TRBV7-2, the J call TRBJ2-5, with D possibly matching TRBD2 (5 bases). Germline CDR1 is SGHTA and CDR2 is FQGNSA. This CDR3 contains 12 residues. V lost 3 bases and J lost 5, with 7 bases in between. CDR3 in amino acids: CASSLDSETQYF. CDR3 coding DNA: TGTGCCAGCAGCTTGGACTCCGAGACCCAGTACTTC.

This clone was picked up one time. V is TRBV28 and J is TRBJ1-2, with D maybe TRBD1 (5 bases). This CDR3 has 16 amino acids. Germline CDR1 is MDHEN and CDR2 is SYDVKM. Trimming shortened V by 4 bases and J by 4 bases, and 19 bases separated the two germline ends. The DNA of the CDR3 is TGTGCCAGCAGTTACCCCTCGGCAGGGATTGGCTATGGCTACACCTTC. This translates into CASSYPSAGIGYGYTF.

This clone was found once. The chain combines TRBV10-3 with TRBJ2-2, with a tentative D call TRBD2 (6 bases). Per germline, CDR1 ENHRY and CDR2 SYGVKD. The V end lost 5 bases, the J end lost 6 bases, and 10 bases lay between the germline ends. This CDR3 is 13 amino acids long. CDR3 sequence: CAISLEGAGELFF. CDR3 nucleotides: TGTGCCATCAGTTTGGAGGGCGCCGGGGAGCTGTTTTTT.